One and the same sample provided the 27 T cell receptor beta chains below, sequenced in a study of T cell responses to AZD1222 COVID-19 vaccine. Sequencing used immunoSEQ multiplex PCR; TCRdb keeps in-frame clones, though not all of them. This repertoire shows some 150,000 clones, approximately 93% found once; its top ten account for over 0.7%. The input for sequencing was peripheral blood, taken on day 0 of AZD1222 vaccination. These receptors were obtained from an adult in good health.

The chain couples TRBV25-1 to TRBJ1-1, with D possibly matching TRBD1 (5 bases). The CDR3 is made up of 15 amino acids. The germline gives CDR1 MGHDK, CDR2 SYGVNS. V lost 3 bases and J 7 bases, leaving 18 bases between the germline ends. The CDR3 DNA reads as TGTGCCAGCAGTGACCCCACCCGGGGGGGACTTGAAGCTTTCTTT. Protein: CASSDPTRGGLEAFF.

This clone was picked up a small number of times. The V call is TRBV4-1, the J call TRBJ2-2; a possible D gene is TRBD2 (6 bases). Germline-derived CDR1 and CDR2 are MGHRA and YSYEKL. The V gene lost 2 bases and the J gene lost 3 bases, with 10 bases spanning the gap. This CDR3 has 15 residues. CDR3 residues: CASSQSGGHTGELFF. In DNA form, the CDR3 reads TGCGCCAGCAGCCAAAGTGGAGGGCACACCGGGGAGCTGTTTTTT.

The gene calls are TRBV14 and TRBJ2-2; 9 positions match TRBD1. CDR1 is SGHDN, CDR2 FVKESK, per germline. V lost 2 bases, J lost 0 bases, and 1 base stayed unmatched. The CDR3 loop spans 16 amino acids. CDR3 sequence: CASSQRTGANTGELFF. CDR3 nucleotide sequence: TGTGCCAGCAGCCAACGGACAGGGGCGAACACCGGGGAGCTGTTTTTT.

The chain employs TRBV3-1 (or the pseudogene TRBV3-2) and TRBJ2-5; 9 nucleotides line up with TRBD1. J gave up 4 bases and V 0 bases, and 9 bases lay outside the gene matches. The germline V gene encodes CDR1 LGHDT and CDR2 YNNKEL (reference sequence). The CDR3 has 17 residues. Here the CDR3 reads CASSQDGTGRRRETQYF. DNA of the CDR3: TGTGCCAGCAGCCAAGATGGGACAGGGAGGAGAAGAGAGACCCAGTACTTC.

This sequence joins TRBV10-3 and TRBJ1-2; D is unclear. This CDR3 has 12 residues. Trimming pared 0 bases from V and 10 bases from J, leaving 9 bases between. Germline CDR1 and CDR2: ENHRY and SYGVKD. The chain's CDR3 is CAISESTADYTF. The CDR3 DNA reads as TGTGCCATCAGTGAGTCGACGGCTGACTACACCTTC.

This chain's CDR3 is CASRDRRNYGYTF. CDR3 nucleotides: TGTGCCAGCAGGGACAGGCGAAACTATGGCTACACCTTC. The chain joins TRBV2 to TRBJ1-2; 7 bases match TRBD1. The V gene end was trimmed by 6 bases and the J gene end by 2 bases; junction bases not matched to a gene: 3. Germline lookup yields CDR1 SNHLY and CDR2 FYNNEI. The CDR3 sequence is 13 residues long.

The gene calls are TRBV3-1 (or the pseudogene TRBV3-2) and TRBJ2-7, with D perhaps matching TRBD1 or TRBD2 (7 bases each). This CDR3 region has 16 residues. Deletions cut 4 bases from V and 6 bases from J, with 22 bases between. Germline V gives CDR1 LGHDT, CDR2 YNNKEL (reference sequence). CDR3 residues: CASSRLRWEGAGEQYF. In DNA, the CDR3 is TGTGCCAGCAGCCGCCTCCGATGGGAGGGGGCAGGCGAGCAGTACTTC.

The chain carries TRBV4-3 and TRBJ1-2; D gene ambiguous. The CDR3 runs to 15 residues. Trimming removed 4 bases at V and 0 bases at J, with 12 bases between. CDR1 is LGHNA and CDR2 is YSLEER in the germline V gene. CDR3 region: CASSLEETANYGYTF. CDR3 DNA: TGCGCCAGCAGCCTTGAGGAAACTGCTAACTATGGCTACACCTTC.

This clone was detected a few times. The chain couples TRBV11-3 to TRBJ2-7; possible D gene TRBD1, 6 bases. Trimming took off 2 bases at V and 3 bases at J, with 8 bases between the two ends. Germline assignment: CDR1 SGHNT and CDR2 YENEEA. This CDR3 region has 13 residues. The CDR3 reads CASSLQDSYEQYF. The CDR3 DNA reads TGTGCCAGCAGCTTACAGGACAGCTACGAGCAGTACTTC.

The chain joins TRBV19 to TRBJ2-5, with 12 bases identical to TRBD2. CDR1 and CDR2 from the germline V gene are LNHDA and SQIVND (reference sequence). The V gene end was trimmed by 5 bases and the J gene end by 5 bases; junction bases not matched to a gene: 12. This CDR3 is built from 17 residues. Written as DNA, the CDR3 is TGTGCCAGTAGTCACCCCCCGACTAGCGGGGGTACGGAGACCCAGTACTTC. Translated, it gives CASSHPPTSGGTETQYF.

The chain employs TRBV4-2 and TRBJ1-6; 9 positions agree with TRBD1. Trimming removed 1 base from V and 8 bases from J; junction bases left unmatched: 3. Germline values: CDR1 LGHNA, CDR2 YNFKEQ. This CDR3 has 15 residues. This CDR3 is CASSQAGQGYSPLHF. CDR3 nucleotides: TGTGCCAGCAGCCAAGCGGGACAGGGATATTCACCCCTCCACTTT.

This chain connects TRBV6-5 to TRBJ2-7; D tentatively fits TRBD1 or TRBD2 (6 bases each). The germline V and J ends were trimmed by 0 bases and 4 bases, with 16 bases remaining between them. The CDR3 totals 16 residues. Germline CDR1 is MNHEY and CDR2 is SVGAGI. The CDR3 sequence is CASSYSILGGQYEQYF. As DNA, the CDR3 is TGTGCCAGCAGTTACTCGATACTCGGGGGACAATACGAGCAGTACTTC.

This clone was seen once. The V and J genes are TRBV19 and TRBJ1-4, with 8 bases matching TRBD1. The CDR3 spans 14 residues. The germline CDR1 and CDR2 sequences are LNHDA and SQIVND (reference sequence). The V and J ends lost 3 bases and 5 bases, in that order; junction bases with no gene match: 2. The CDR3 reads CASSIGTGNEKLFF. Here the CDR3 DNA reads TGTGCCAGTAGTATTGGGACAGGAAATGAAAAACTGTTTTTT.

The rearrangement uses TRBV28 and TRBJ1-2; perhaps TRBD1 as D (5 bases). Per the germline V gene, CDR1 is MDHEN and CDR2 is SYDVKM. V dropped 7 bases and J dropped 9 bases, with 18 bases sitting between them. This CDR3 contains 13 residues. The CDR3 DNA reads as TGTGCCAGCAATCAGGGCGGTAGGGGAAGCTACACCTTC. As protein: CASNQGGRGSYTF.

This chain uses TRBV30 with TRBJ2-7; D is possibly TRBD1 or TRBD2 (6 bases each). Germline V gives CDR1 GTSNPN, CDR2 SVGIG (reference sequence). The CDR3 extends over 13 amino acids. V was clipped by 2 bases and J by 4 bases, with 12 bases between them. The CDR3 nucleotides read TGTGCCTGGAGTCACCCGGGGGCTTACGAGCAGTACTTC. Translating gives CAWSHPGAYEQYF.

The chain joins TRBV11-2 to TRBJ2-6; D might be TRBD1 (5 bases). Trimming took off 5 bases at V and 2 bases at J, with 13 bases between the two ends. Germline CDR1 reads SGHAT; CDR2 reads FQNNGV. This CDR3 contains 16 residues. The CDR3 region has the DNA TGTGCCAGCAGCCCTCCAGGGTTCCCTGGGGCCAACGTCCTGACTTTC. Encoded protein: CASSPPGFPGANVLTF. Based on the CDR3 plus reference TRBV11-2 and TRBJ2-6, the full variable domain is EAGVAQSPRYKIIEKRQSVAFWCNPISGHATLYWYQQILGQGPKLLIQFQNNGVVDDSQLPKDRFSAERLKGVDSTLKIQPAKLEDSAVYLCASSPPGFPGANVLTFGAGSRLTVL.

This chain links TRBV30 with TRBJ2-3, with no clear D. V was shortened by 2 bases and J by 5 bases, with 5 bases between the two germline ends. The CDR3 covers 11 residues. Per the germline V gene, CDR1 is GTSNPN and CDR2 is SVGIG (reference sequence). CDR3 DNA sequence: TGTGCCTGGAGTCCGGGAGATACGCAGTATTTT. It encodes CAWSPGDTQYF.

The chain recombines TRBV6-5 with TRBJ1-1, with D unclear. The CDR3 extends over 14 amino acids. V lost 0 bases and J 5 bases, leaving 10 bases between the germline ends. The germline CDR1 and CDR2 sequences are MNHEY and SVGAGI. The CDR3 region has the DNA TGTGCCAGCAGTTACTCACGAGGGTGGACTGAAGCTTTCTTT. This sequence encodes CASSYSRGWTEAFF.

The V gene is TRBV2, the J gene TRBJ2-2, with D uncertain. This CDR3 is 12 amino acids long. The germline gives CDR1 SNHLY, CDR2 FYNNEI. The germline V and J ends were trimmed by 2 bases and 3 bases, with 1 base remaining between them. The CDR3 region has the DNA TGTGCCAGCAGTGAACACACCGGGGAGCTGTTTTTT. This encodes CASSEHTGELFF.

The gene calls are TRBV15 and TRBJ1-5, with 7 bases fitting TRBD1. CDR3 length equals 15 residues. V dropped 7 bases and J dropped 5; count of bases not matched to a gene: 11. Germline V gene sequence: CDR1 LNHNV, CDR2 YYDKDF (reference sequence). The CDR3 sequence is CATNPTTGTYQPQHF. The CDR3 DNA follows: TGTGCCACCAACCCTACGACAGGGACTTATCAGCCCCAGCATTTT.

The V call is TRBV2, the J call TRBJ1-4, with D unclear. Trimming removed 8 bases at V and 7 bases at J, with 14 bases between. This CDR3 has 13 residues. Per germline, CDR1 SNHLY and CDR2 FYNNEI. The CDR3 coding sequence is TGTGCCAGCGGTTCTGCGGGGTTTGAAAAACTGTTTTTT. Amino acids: CASGSAGFEKLFF.

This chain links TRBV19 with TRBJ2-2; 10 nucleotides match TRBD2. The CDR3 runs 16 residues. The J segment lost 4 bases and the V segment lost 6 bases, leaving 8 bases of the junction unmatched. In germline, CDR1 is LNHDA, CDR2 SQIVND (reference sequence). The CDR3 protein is CASRASGGLLTGELFF. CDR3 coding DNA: TGTGCCAGTAGAGCTAGCGGGGGCCTACTCACCGGGGAGCTGTTTTTT.

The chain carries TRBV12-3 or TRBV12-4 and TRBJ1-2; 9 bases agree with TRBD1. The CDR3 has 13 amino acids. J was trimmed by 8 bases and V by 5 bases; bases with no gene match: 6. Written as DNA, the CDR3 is TGTGCCAGCAGTCCGGGACAGGGTGGGGGCTACACCTTC. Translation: CASSPGQGGGYTF.

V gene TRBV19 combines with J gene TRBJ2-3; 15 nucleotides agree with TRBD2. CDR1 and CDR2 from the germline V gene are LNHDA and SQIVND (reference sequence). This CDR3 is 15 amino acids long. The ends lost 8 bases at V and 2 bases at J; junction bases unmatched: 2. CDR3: CASGTSGGFTDTQYF. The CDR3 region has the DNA TGTGCCAGTGGGACTAGCGGGGGGTTCACAGATACGCAGTATTTT.

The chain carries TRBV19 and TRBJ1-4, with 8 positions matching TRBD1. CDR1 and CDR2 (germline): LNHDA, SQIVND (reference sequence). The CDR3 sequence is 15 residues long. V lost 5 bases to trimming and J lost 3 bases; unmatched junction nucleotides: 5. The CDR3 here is CASSLGQGPNEKLFF. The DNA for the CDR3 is TGTGCCAGTAGTCTCGGACAGGGACCTAATGAAAAACTGTTTTTT.

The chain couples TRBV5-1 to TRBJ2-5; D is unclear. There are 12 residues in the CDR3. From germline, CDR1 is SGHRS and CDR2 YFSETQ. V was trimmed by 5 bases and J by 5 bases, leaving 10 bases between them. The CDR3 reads CASSPGSETQYF. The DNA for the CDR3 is TGCGCCAGCAGTCCCGGCTCGGAGACCCAGTACTTC.

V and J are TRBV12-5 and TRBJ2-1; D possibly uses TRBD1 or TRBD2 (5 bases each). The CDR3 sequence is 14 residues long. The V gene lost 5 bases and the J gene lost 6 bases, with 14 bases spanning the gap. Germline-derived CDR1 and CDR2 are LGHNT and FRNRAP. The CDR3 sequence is CASGPGRNLNEQFF. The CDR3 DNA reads TGTGCTAGTGGTCCGGGACGGAACCTCAATGAGCAGTTCTTC.